These 23 T cell receptor beta chains originate from one sample sequenced in a study of T cell responses to AZD1222 COVID-19 vaccine. The protocol was immunoSEQ multiplex PCR, while the TCRdb copy is restricted to in-frame clones and leaves out a portion. The sample yields about 120,000 clones, around nine tenths seen once. Sample: peripheral blood, taken on day 0 of AZD1222 vaccination. The receptors were gathered from an adult in good health.

The chain links TRBV5-1 to TRBJ1-2; TRBD1 agrees at 7 bases. V shed 0 bases, J shed 6 bases, and the junction held 5 bases outside the gene matches. Germline V gene sequence: CDR1 SGHRS, CDR2 YFSETQ. This CDR3 contains 14 residues. For the CDR3, the DNA is TGCGCCAGCAGCTTGGTGTTAGGGGGCCATGGCTACACCTTC. It specifies CASSLVLGGHGYTF.

The chain carries TRBV11-2 and TRBJ1-2; D unclear. Germline CDR1 and CDR2: SGHAT and FQNNGV. This CDR3 has 17 amino acids. V was cut by 6 bases and J by 3 bases, with 23 bases left in between. CDR3 DNA: TGTGCCAGCAGACGGCTCGGAGGGCCACTCTCTGACTATGGCTACACCTTC. Amino acid sequence: CASRRLGGPLSDYGYTF.

DNA of the CDR3: TGTGCCAGCAGCTTGGATTCAGGGCCTAGCAATCAGCCCCAGCATTTT. This gives the protein CASSLDSGPSNQPQHF. J is TRBJ1-5 and V is TRBV5-6; D is possibly TRBD1 (5 bases). The CDR3 is 16 residues long. Germline values: CDR1 SGHDT, CDR2 YYEEEE. Deletions cut 0 bases from V and 0 bases from J, with 10 bases between.

The chain couples TRBV5-1 to TRBJ2-1; TRBD2 matches at 12 bases. V dropped 0 bases and J dropped 7; count of bases not matched to a gene: 2. The CDR3 has 15 amino acids. Germline lookup yields CDR1 SGHRS and CDR2 YFSETQ. The CDR3 DNA follows: TGCGCCAGCAGCTTGGCCACTAGCGGGGGGAATGAGCAGTTCTTC. This translates into CASSLATSGGNEQFF.

The chain employs TRBV7-9 and TRBJ1-2; D gene unclear. The ends were cut back, 5 bases at V and 4 bases at J, with 8 bases in the middle. Germline CDR1 SEHNR, CDR2 FQNEAQ (reference sequence). The CDR3 spans 12 residues. For the CDR3, the DNA is TGTGCCAGCAGCGACTACAGCTATGGCTACACCTTC. This encodes CASSDYSYGYTF.

The chain uses TRBV18 and TRBJ1-1, with a tentative D call TRBD1 (6 bases). V lost 3 bases and J lost 5, with 16 bases in between. Germline V gene lookup returns CDR1 KGHSH and CDR2 LQKENI. This CDR3 is 15 amino acids long. The CDR3 sequence: CASSPGGRGWTEAFF. The CDR3 DNA follows: TGTGCCAGCTCACCCGGCGGCAGGGGATGGACTGAAGCTTTCTTT.

The V call is TRBV7-6, the J call TRBJ2-3; D gene uncertain. The CDR3 runs 16 residues. Germline loops: CDR1 SGHVS, CDR2 FNYEAQ. Between the trimmed V and J ends, which lost 1 base and 0 bases, there was a span of 11 bases. The CDR3 protein is CASSLGVAASTDTQYF. The DNA of the CDR3 is TGTGCCAGCAGCTTAGGAGTTGCGGCTAGCACAGATACGCAGTATTTT.

The V gene is TRBV9, the J gene TRBJ1-1, with D possibly TRBD1 on 5 matching bases. CDR1 and CDR2 (germline): SGDLS, YYNGEE. Trimming cost V 4 bases and J 5 bases, with 18 bases left between them. The CDR3 totals 15 residues. CDR3 protein: CASSSRGGARTEAFF. DNA of the CDR3: TGTGCCAGCAGCTCCCGGGGTGGGGCGCGGACTGAAGCTTTCTTT.

V gene TRBV11-2 combines with J gene TRBJ2-7, with D hard to call. The CDR3 is 12 amino acids. Germline-derived CDR1 and CDR2 are SGHAT and FQNNGV. The germline V and J ends were trimmed by 5 bases and 0 bases, with 5 bases remaining between them. CDR3 sequence: CASSTNSYEQYF. CDR3 bases: TGTGCCAGCAGCACAAACTCCTACGAGCAGTACTTC.

The chain has TRBV11-3 and TRBJ2-5; a weak D match, TRBD1 (7 bases). This CDR3 comprises 16 residues. Trimming removed 3 bases from V and 4 bases from J, with 18 bases in between. CDR1 and CDR2 (germline): SGHNT, YENEEA. The CDR3 sequence: CASSLGGQPLSETQYF. CDR3 nucleotide sequence: TGTGCCAGCAGCTTGGGGGGACAGCCTCTTTCAGAGACCCAGTACTTC.

This sequence joins TRBV19 and TRBJ1-5, with TRBD1 identical over 9 bases. The germline gives CDR1 LNHDA, CDR2 SQIVND (reference sequence). The CDR3 consists of 16 residues. The V gene end was trimmed by 2 bases and the J gene end by 2 bases; junction bases not matched to a gene: 4. The CDR3 nucleotides read TGTGCCAGTAGTATATTGGGGGACAGGGGCAATCAGCCCCAGCATTTT. It translates to CASSILGDRGNQPQHF.

The V and J genes are TRBV3-1 (or the pseudogene TRBV3-2) and TRBJ1-3; no clear D gene. Trimming stripped 0 bases from V and 4 bases from J, with 16 bases between. Germline V gene lookup returns CDR1 LGHDT and CDR2 YNNKEL (reference sequence). CDR3 length: 17 residues. Here the CDR3 reads CASSQEGRRALGNTIYF. The CDR3 DNA reads as TGTGCCAGCAGCCAAGAGGGTCGAAGGGCGCTAGGAAACACCATATATTTT.

The rearrangement uses TRBV5-1 and TRBJ2-2; 9 nucleotides match TRBD1. Trimming cost V 4 bases and J 4 bases; bases outside gene matches: 5. The CDR3 is made up of 15 amino acids. CDR1 is SGHRS and CDR2 is YFSETQ in the germline V gene. The CDR3: CASSPTGGFTGELFF. The CDR3 DNA reads TGCGCCAGCAGCCCGACAGGGGGTTTCACCGGGGAGCTGTTTTTT. The entire variable domain, with the rest obtained from reference TRBV5-1 and TRBJ2-2, is as follows: KAGVTQTPRYLIKTRGQQVTLSCSPISGHRSVSWYQQTPGQGLQFLFEYFSETQRNKGNFPGRFSGRQFSNSRSEMNVSTLELGDSALYLCASSPTGGFTGELFFGEGSRLTVL.

In its sample, this clone was seen a few times. V and J are TRBV4-1 and TRBJ1-2; D is unresolved. CDR1 and CDR2 from the germline V gene are MGHRA and YSYEKL. The CDR3 sequence is 11 residues long. The V and J ends lost 0 bases and 8 bases respectively, with 4 bases between them. The CDR3 loop is CASSQERGYTF. The DNA for the CDR3 is TGCGCCAGCAGCCAAGAGCGGGGCTACACCTTC.

The V and J genes are TRBV11-3 and TRBJ1-2; 10 bases match TRBD1. This CDR3 has 14 residues. The junction had 1 base not matched to a gene; V was cut back by 0 bases and J by 6 bases. CDR1 SGHNT and CDR2 YENEEA come from the germline V gene. DNA for the CDR3: TGTGCCAGCAGCTTAGACGGGACAGGGGATGGCTACACCTTC. Encoded protein: CASSLDGTGDGYTF.

V and J are TRBV27 and TRBJ2-2, with 9 positions matching TRBD1. Per the germline V gene, CDR1 is MNHEY and CDR2 is SMNVEV (reference sequence). V was clipped by 6 bases and J by 1 base; unmatched bases: 6. CDR3 length: 16 residues. CDR3 sequence reads: CASSQPGQGNTGELFF. The CDR3 nucleotides are TGTGCCAGCAGCCAACCGGGACAGGGGAACACCGGGGAGCTGTTTTTT.

V usage is TRBV9 and J usage is TRBJ2-7; 12 bases fit TRBD2. In germline, CDR1 is SGDLS, CDR2 YYNGEE. J lost 2 bases, V lost 0 bases, and 0 bases had no gene match. The CDR3 covers 15 residues. The CDR3 bases are TGTGCCAGCAGCGTAGGGACTAGCGGGGCCTACGAGCAGTACTTC. Its protein product is CASSVGTSGAYEQYF.

This clone has a handful of counts. The chain carries TRBV5-1 and TRBJ2-4; 8 bases match TRBD2. Germline V gene lookup returns CDR1 SGHRS and CDR2 YFSETQ. V lost 4 bases and J lost 2; bases outside the gene matches: 8. The CDR3 loop spans 16 amino acids. CDR3 sequence reads: CASSREAGVTKNIQYF. The DNA for the CDR3 is TGCGCCAGCAGCAGAGAAGCGGGGGTTACCAAAAACATTCAGTACTTC.

The rearrangement links TRBV11-3 to TRBJ2-4, with TRBD2 identical over 8 bases. The CDR3 covers 15 residues. The V gene's germline CDR1 is SGHNT and CDR2 YENEEA. After removal of 4 bases from V and 1 base from J, the junction contained 3 bases not matched to a gene. The CDR3 reads CASSSSGGAKNIQYF. CDR3 nucleotide sequence: TGTGCCAGCAGCTCCAGCGGGGGTGCCAAAAACATTCAGTACTTC. Using reference TRBV11-3 and TRBJ2-4 for the parts outside the CDR3, the full variable domain is EAGVVQSPRYKIIEKKQPVAFWCNPISGHNTLYWYLQNLGQGPELLIRYENEEAVDDSQLPKDRFSAERLKGVDSTLKIQPAELGDSAVYLCASSSSGGAKNIQYFGAGTRLSVL.

This chain uses TRBV9 with TRBJ1-6; the D gene is possibly TRBD1 (5 bases). This CDR3 is 16 amino acids long. The V gene's germline CDR1 is SGDLS and CDR2 YYNGEE. V was clipped by 2 bases and J by 5 bases, with 14 bases between them. DNA for the CDR3: TGTGCCAGCAGCGTTGAGAGCAGGGTTAATAATTCACCCCTCCACTTT. This translates into CASSVESRVNNSPLHF.

The chain links TRBV5-4 to TRBJ1-4; the D gene is possibly TRBD1 (5 bases). This CDR3 comprises 15 residues. V was cut by 3 bases and J by 5 bases, with 14 bases left in between. Germline V gives CDR1 SGHNT, CDR2 YYREEE (reference sequence). In DNA form, the CDR3 reads TGTGCCAGCAGCTGGCGCGGGGGATCCAATGAAAAACTGTTTTTT. The encoded protein is CASSWRGGSNEKLFF.

The J gene is TRBJ1-5, the V gene TRBV6-6; D gene unclear. The V end lost 4 bases, the J end lost 0 bases, and 7 bases lay between the germline ends. The CDR3 spans 14 residues. CDR1 and CDR2 (germline): MNHNY, SVGAGI (reference sequence). CDR3 bases: TGTGCCAGCAGTTTGGACGGTAGCAATCAGCCCCAGCATTTT. It encodes CASSLDGSNQPQHF.

The rearrangement joins TRBV5-1 to TRBJ2-3; no firm D call. Germline CDR1 and CDR2: SGHRS and YFSETQ. This CDR3 comprises 15 residues. Trimming left V 3 bases short and J 1 base short, with 12 bases between. The DNA for the CDR3 is TGCGCCAGCAGCTACTTTCGTGATGGCACAGATACGCAGTATTTT. This gives the protein CASSYFRDGTDTQYF.